These 13 T cell receptor beta chains share one sample of origin, sequenced in a study of CD8+CD57+ T cells in acquired aplastic anemia. Genomic DNA provided the template from which TCR beta VDJ and CDR3 profiles were obtained. In TCRdb, the reads were re-called with MiXCR into one record per CDR3 protein. The sample holds 150,000 to 200,000 distinct CDR3 sequences; around half are singletons and the top ten take 2.5% to 3.5%. Specimen: sorted CD4+, CD8+, or CD8+CD57+ T cells (not recorded which) from PBMCs. These receptors were collected from a human donor in good health.

This clonotype appeared many times. The J gene is TRBJ1-6, the V gene TRBV5-5; weak D call: TRBD1 (6 bases). The CDR3 is 14 amino acids. CDR1 is SGHKS, CDR2 YYEKEE, per germline (reference sequence). V lost 0 bases and J 10 bases, leaving 11 bases between the germline ends. In DNA form, the CDR3 reads TGTGCCAGCAGCTTGGAAGGGGGAGGGTCACCCCTCCACTTT. It specifies CASSLEGGGSPLHF.

This clonotype was found many times. The J gene is TRBJ1-2, the V gene TRBV5-4; D is unclear. The V gene's germline CDR1 is SGHNT and CDR2 YYREEE (reference sequence). This CDR3 has 15 residues. Deletions cut 1 base from V and 10 bases from J, with 20 bases between. This CDR3 is CASSLSLGPSTPYTF. The CDR3 nucleotides are TGTGCCAGCAGCTTGTCTCTCGGCCCATCGACACCCTACACCTTC.

The rearrangement uses TRBV29-1 and TRBJ2-1; perhaps TRBD2 as D (6 bases). The germline V gene encodes CDR1 SQVTM and CDR2 ANQGSEA. Trimming took off 3 bases at V and 6 bases at J, with 12 bases between the two ends. The CDR3 runs to 13 residues. This CDR3 is CSVDPSAFNEQFF. DNA for the CDR3: TGCAGCGTTGATCCTAGCGCTTTCAATGAGCAGTTCTTC.

This clonotype was counted many times. The gene calls are TRBV9 and TRBJ2-3; 8 positions match TRBD2. Germline lookup yields CDR1 SGDLS and CDR2 YYNGEE. J lost 6 bases, V lost 0 bases, and 6 bases had no gene match. The CDR3 totals 15 residues. DNA for the CDR3: TGTGCCAGCAGCGTAGCCGGGGGGGTCAGGGATACGCAGTATTTT. Protein product: CASSVAGGVRDTQYF. Complete variable domain (other parts from reference TRBV9 and TRBJ2-3): DSGVTQTPKHLITATGQRVTLRCSPRSGDLSVYWYQQSLDQGLQFLIQYYNGEERAKGNILERFSAQQFPDLHSELNLSSLELGDSALYFCASSVAGGVRDTQYFGPGTRLTVL.

This clonotype occurred a few times. The rearrangement uses TRBV20-1 and TRBJ2-5; 9 nucleotides match TRBD1. V shed 6 bases and J 5 bases; nucleotides not matched to a gene: 4. The germline V gene encodes CDR1 DFQATT and CDR2 SNEGSKA (reference sequence). The CDR3 is made up of 12 amino acids. CDR3 residues: CSAGTGRETQYF. The CDR3 DNA sequence: TGCAGTGCCGGGACAGGGCGGGAGACCCAGTACTTC.

This chain links TRBV13 with TRBJ1-1; TRBD1 aligns across 8 bases. The V segment lost 0 bases and the J segment 5 bases; nucleotides outside the gene matches: 2. The germline V gene encodes CDR1 PRHDT and CDR2 FYEKMQ (reference sequence). There are 14 residues in the CDR3. CDR3 coding DNA: TGTGCCAGCAGCTTAGGGCAGGGGGCGACTGAAGCTTTCTTT. Translated: CASSLGQGATEAFF.

The V gene is TRBV15, the J gene TRBJ1-5; D is uncertain. V dropped 0 bases and J dropped 3 bases, with 9 bases sitting between them. CDR1 LNHNV and CDR2 YYDKDF come from the germline V gene (reference sequence). This CDR3 is built from 15 residues. The CDR3 DNA reads as TGTGCCACCAGCAGAGAGAAGGGTATCAATCAGCCCCAGCATTTT. This codes for CATSREKGINQPQHF. The variable domain in full, with the rest retrieved from reference TRBV15 and TRBJ1-5, is DAMVIQNPRYQVTQFGKPVTLSCSQTLNHNVMYWYQQKSSQAPKLLFHYYDKDFNNEADTPDNFQSRRPNTSFCFLDIRSPGLGDTAMYLCATSREKGINQPQHFGDGTRLSIL.

The rearrangement joins TRBV10-3 to TRBJ2-7, with D possibly called TRBD1 or TRBD2 (5 bases each). The CDR3 is 13 amino acids. CDR1 ENHRY and CDR2 SYGVKD come from the germline V gene. Trimming left V 6 bases short and J 12 bases short, with 21 bases between. The CDR3 DNA is TGTGCCATCAGGTCCTTCGGGACCGATGAACCGTACTTC. As protein: CAIRSFGTDEPYF.

The gene calls are TRBV7-8 and TRBJ2-7; D may match TRBD1 or TRBD2 (5 bases each). The V end lost 4 bases, the J end lost 6 bases, and 19 bases lay between the germline ends. The CDR3 is made up of 15 amino acids. The germline V gene has CDR1 SGHVS and CDR2 FQNEAQ. Here the CDR3 reads CASSSEAGTRGEQYV. The CDR3 nucleotides are TGTGCCAGCAGCTCGGAGGCCGGGACGCGAGGCGAGCAGTACGTC.

This clonotype was found a few times. The CDR3 spells CASSMKYSGRTEAFF. The CDR3 DNA is TGTGCCAGCAGCATGAAGTACAGCGGAAGGACTGAAGCTTTCTTT. The chain has TRBV5-6 and TRBJ1-1, with no clear D. Germline V CDR1 and CDR2: SGHDT, YYEEEE. The V end lost 4 bases, the J end lost 5 bases, and 18 bases lay between the germline ends. This CDR3 contains 15 residues.

As regards this clonotype: Germline and junction disagree at one end, which may indicate a read error. V is TRBV10-1 and J is TRBJ2-2; D remains ambiguous. The length of the CDR3 is 15 residues. Looked up from germline, CDR1 is WNHNN and CDR2 is SYGVQD (reference sequence). This chain's CDR3 is CASSPGTEITGELFF. CDR3 in DNA: TGTGCCAGCTCACCAGGCACAGAAATCACCGGGGAGCTGTTTTTT.

The chain has TRBV7-9 and TRBJ1-2; D unresolved. V was clipped by 5 bases and J by 8 bases, with 12 bases between them. Germline V lookup: CDR1 SEHNR, CDR2 FQNEAQ (reference sequence). This CDR3 region has 12 residues. In DNA, the CDR3 is TGTGCCAGCAGCACGACTAGCGGGGGCTACACCTTC. Its translation: CASSTTSGGYTF.

The V and J genes are TRBV20-1 and TRBJ2-7, with 12 bases aligning to TRBD2. Trimming took 1 base from V and 1 from J; bases not matched to a gene: 5. The CDR3 totals 16 residues. CDR1 and CDR2 (germline): DFQATT, SNEGSKA (reference sequence). CDR3 in DNA: TGCAGTGCTAGAGGGGATACTAGCGGGAGGTCCTACGAGCAGTACTTC. It encodes CSARGDTSGRSYEQYF.